The T cell receptor beta chain under discussion was sequenced for a study of blood T cell repertoires in COVID-19. Across the study: COVID-19 samples from acute and convalescent phases originated in the United States, Italy and Spain. T cells, B-cell-depleted T cells, or PBMCs supplied cDNA or gDNA.

Trimming at V came to 4 bases and at J to 5 bases, leaving 11 bases not matched to a gene. Per germline, CDR1 LGHDT and CDR2 YNNKEL (reference sequence). The CDR3 covers 17 residues. Generated by immunoSEQ multiplex PCR, the TCRdb table keeps only in-frame clones and is missing some. In the table there are about 160,000 clones, roughly nine tenths of which are singletons. The sequencing sample was made of peripheral blood. The chain recombines TRBV3-1 (or the pseudogene TRBV3-2) with TRBJ2-1, with 10 bases identical to TRBD2. The source is a woman aged 65 to 85 with acute or convalescent COVID-19. This chain's CDR3 is CASSPYLSSGRDNEQFF. CDR3 DNA: TGTGCCAGCAGCCCCTATCTATCTAGCGGGAGAGACAATGAGCAGTTCTTC.